This TCR beta chain was profiled in a study of naive and memory T cell subsets. The study, taken as a whole, reports: Expression changes during T cell differentiation may affect RNA-based TCR counts.

Alpha and beta libraries were amplified separately from the second PCR onward. For this clonotype: Its antigen is currently unknown.

Both TRBC1 and TRBC2 were covered by a beta constant-region primer of two equimolar oligonucleotides. MiXCR was run by TCRdb on the UMI-ligation and nested PCR reads, yielding one entry per CDR3 protein. Of tens of thousands of distinct CDR3 sequences in the sample, 10% to 15% were seen once. The germline V gene has CDR1 MNHEY and CDR2 SVGAGI. Trimming took 5 bases from V and 3 from J; bases not matched to a gene: 3. The CDR3 is 13 amino acids. The V gene is TRBV6-5, the J gene TRBJ2-5; 7 positions agree with TRBD2. Sequenced sample: effector memory CD4+ T cells from blood. Subset reported: effector memory, CD45RA- CD27-. The sequence derives from a human donor in good health. The CDR3 sequence: CASSRDYEETQYF. The CDR3 DNA follows: TGTGCCAGCAGTAGGGACTATGAAGAGACCCAGTACTTC.